These 8 T cell receptor beta chains were sequenced from one sample in a study of T cells in localized non-small cell lung cancer. Data came from immunoSEQ multiplex PCR; TCRdb stores just in-frame clones and leaves some out. This table has some 11,000 clones, roughly half appearing once. The specimen comprised lymph node tissue, sampled before any cancer treatment. These receptors were taken from a woman between 35 and 70 years old with stage II squamous cell lung carcinoma.

This clone was picked up a small number of times. This chain links TRBV11-3 with TRBJ2-1; 8 bases fit TRBD2. There are 16 residues in the CDR3. Germline assignment: CDR1 SGHNT and CDR2 YENEEA. V shed 4 bases, J shed 5 bases, and the junction held 10 bases outside the gene matches. The CDR3 region has the DNA TGTGCCAGCAGCTCCCGGTTCCAGCGGGGGAACAATGAGCAGTTCTTC. Translated: CASSSRFQRGNNEQFF.

This clone occurred a few times. At one end, the junction sequence differs from germline, possibly due to a read error. V gene TRBV6-8 combines with J gene TRBJ1-5, with 10 nucleotides matching TRBD1. Germline V gives CDR1 MNHGY, CDR2 SAAAGT. The CDR3 has 16 residues. The CDR3: CASSYRGTGVGQSQHF. CDR3 bases: TGTGCCAGCAGTTACCGGGGGACAGGGGTAGGTCAGTCCCAGCATTTT.

The chain links TRBV14 to TRBJ2-5; D gene ambiguous. Germline assignment: CDR1 SGHDN and CDR2 FVKESK. V lost 6 bases to trimming and J lost 1 base, with 9 bases between them. This CDR3 contains 13 residues. The CDR3 nucleotides read TGTGCCAGCAGTCGACACATCCAAGAGACCCAGTACTTC. It codes for CASSRHIQETQYF.

This clone was detected a few times. This specimen includes other DNA sequences encoding the same CDR3. This chain joins TRBV5-1 and TRBJ2-1, with TRBD2 identical over 11 bases. The germline gives CDR1 SGHRS, CDR2 YFSETQ. The CDR3 is 15 amino acids. The V gene end was trimmed by 4 bases and the J gene end by 4 bases; junction bases not matched to a gene: 4. For the CDR3, the DNA is TGCGCCAGCAGCCGAACTAGCGGGGGATACAATGAGCAGTTCTTC. Protein product: CASSRTSGGYNEQFF.

The V call is TRBV6-8, the J call TRBJ1-4; TRBD1 matches 8 bases. The V segment lost 2 bases and the J segment 4 bases; nucleotides outside the gene matches: 3. The CDR3 is made up of 15 amino acids. CDR1 MNHGY and CDR2 SAAAGT come from the germline V gene. As DNA, the CDR3 is TGTGCCAGCAGTTACGGGACAGGCCTTAATGAAAAACTGTTTTTT. It encodes CASSYGTGLNEKLFF.

The V gene is TRBV11-3, the J gene TRBJ2-7; D is ambiguous. V shed 0 bases and J shed 6 bases, with 12 bases lying between them. The CDR3 is 14 residues long. Germline V gives CDR1 SGHNT, CDR2 YENEEA. CDR3 DNA sequence: TGTGCCAGCAGCTTAGACCAAAAAAAATCCGAGCAGTACTTC. Amino acids: CASSLDQKKSEQYF.

The V and J genes are TRBV19 and TRBJ2-5; D remains ambiguous. Trimming took off 1 base at V and 2 bases at J, with 5 bases between the two ends. Germline V gene data show CDR1 as LNHDA and CDR2 as SQIVND (reference sequence). The CDR3 length is 13 residues. Here the CDR3 DNA reads TGTGCCAGTAGTATAGGGAGACAAGAGACCCAGTACTTC. Translating gives CASSIGRQETQYF.

V is TRBV28 and J is TRBJ1-1, with D unclear. Trimming pared 4 bases from V and 2 bases from J, leaving 11 bases between. The CDR3 is made up of 14 amino acids. Germline V lookup: CDR1 MDHEN, CDR2 SYDVKM. CDR3 coding DNA: TGTGCCAGCAGTTATTTTCCCTCTAACACTGAAGCTTTCTTT. It translates to CASSYFPSNTEAFF.